Given below is one T cell receptor beta chain in context. Noted time point: recipient sample about 28 days before transplant, after cytoreduction. The data derive from a study of T cell clonotyping in hematopoietic cell transplantation. Measured with immunoSEQ multiplex PCR; TCRdb has only the in-frame clones, and not every one. The sample lists about 36,000 clones; roughly 95% were seen once. With 3 bases removed from V and 1 base from J, the gap between germline ends came to 10 bases. This CDR3 contains 14 residues. Germline values: CDR1 SGHTA, CDR2 FQGNSA. The origin of this receptor is a man in his forties or fifties with chronic myeloid leukemia. Some clones in this sample may be carry-over from other donors' samples. This chain links TRBV7-2 with TRBJ2-7; possibly TRBD2 for D (5 bases). This material consisted of peripheral blood mononuclear cells, taken before stem cell transplant. The CDR3 DNA follows: TGTGCCAGCAGCTTCGGTCGGGGATCCTACGAGCAGTACTTC. It encodes CASSFGRGSYEQYF.